This paragraph reports one T cell receptor beta chain. The sample belongs to a study of blood T cell repertoires in COVID-19. Across the study: COVID-19 samples from acute and convalescent phases originated in the United States, Italy and Spain. T cells, B-cell-depleted T cells, or PBMCs supplied cDNA or gDNA.

Patients of the Seattle cohort, enrolled during active infection, were followed longitudinally. Per the original methods: Reference gene primers were amplified, and this amplification served to estimate nucleated cell counts. Some clones are missing from TCRdb's copy, which holds only in-frame ones; the method was immunoSEQ multiplex PCR. That table furnishes V, J and clone size, whereas the DNA furnished D and trimming. The sample contains around 180,000 clones, roughly 76% of which appear only once. Trimming took off 6 bases at V and 4 bases at J, with 10 bases between the two ends. CDR3 length: 12 amino acids. CDR1 and CDR2 (germline): MNHEY, SVGAGI.

The sample was peripheral blood. The clonotype comes from an elderly woman with COVID-19, enrolled during active disease. The chain recombines TRBV6-5 with TRBJ2-7; maybe TRBD2 (6 bases). The CDR3 DNA is TGTGCCAGCAGAGCTAGCGTTTACGAGCAGTACTTC. Translated, it gives CASRASVYEQYF.